This T cell receptor beta chain was recovered during a study of neurological immune-mediated disorders. Many counts were recorded for this clonotype. Its antigen is not known. MiXCR, run by TCRdb on the 5' RACE reads, gives a single entry per CDR3 protein. The sample lists roughly 65,000 distinct CDR3 sequences, approximately 4.2% occurring once. The study, taken as a whole, reports: Clinical features showed no association with the multiple sclerosis repertoire cluster, and MRI features showed none either.

Sample: PBMCs. This TCR came from a man in his fifties with multiple sclerosis.

CDR3 loop: CASSFRDGISYGYTF. The CDR3 DNA sequence: TGTGCCAGCAGTTTTAGGGACGGGATCAGCTATGGCTACACCTTC. V is TRBV12-3 or TRBV12-4 and J is TRBJ1-2; the D gene is possibly TRBD1 (5 bases). V was clipped by 3 bases and J by 4 bases, with 15 bases between them. The CDR3 has 15 amino acids.